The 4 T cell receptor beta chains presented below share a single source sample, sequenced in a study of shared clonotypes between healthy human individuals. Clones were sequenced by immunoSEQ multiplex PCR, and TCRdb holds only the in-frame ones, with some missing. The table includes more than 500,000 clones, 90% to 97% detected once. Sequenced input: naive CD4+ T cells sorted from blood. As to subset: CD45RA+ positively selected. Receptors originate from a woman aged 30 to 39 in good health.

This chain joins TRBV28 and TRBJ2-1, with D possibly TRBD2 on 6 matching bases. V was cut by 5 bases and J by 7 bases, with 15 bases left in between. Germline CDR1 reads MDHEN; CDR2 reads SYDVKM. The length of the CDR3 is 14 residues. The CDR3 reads CASSTRGLLNEQFF. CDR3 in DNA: TGTGCCAGCAGTACCCGGGGACTCCTAAATGAGCAGTTCTTC.

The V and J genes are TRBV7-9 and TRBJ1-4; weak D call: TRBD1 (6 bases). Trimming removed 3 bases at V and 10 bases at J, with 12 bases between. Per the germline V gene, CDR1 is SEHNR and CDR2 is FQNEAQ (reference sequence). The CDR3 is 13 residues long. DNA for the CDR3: TGTGCCAGCAGCTTGACAGGCACGGTAAAACTGTTTTTT. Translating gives CASSLTGTVKLFF.

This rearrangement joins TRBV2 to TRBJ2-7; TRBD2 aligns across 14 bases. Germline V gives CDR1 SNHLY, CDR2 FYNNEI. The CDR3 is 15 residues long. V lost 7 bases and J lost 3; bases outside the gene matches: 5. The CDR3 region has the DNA TGTGCCAGCACCGGACTAGCGGGAGGAAACTACGAGCAGTACTTC. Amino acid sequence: CASTGLAGGNYEQYF. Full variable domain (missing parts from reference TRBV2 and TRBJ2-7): EPEVTQTPSHQVTQMGQEVILRCVPISNHLYFYWYRQILGQKVEFLVSFYNNEISEKSEIFDDQFSVERPDGSNFTLKIRSTKLEDSAMYFCASTGLAGGNYEQYFGPGTRLTVT.

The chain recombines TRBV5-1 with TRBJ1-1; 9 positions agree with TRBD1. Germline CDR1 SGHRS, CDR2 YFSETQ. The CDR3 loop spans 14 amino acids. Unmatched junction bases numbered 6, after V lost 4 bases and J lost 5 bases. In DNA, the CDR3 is TGCGCCAGCAGCGTATGGACAGGGGATACTGAAGCTTTCTTT. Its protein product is CASSVWTGDTEAFF. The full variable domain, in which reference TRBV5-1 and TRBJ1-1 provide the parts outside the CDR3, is KAGVTQTPRYLIKTRGQQVTLSCSPISGHRSVSWYQQTPGQGLQFLFEYFSETQRNKGNFPGRFSGRQFSNSRSEMNVSTLELGDSALYLCASSVWTGDTEAFFGQGTRLTVV.